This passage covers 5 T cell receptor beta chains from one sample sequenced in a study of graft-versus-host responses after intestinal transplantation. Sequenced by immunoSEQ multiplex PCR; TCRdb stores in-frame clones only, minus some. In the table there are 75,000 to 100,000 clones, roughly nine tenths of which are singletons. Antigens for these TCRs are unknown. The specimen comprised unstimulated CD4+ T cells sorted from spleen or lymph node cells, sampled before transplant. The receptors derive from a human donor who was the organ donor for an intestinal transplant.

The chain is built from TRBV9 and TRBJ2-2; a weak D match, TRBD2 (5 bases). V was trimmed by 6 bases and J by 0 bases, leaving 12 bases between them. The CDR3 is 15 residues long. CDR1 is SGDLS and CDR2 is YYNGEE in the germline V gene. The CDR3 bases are TGTGCCAGCACCAGTGGAGCGGCGAACACCGGGGAGCTGTTTTTT. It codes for CASTSGAANTGELFF.

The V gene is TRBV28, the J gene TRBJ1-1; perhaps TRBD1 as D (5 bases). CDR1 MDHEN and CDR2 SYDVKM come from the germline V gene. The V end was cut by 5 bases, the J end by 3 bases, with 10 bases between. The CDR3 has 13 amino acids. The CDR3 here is CASSPLRDTEAFF. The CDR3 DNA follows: TGTGCCAGCAGTCCCCTCAGGGACACTGAAGCTTTCTTT.

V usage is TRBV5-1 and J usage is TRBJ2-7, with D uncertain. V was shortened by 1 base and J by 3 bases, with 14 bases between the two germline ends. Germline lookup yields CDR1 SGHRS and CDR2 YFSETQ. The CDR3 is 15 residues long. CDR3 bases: TGCGCCAGCAGCTTGAAATTGGGCCAGGACTACGAGCAGTACTTC. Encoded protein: CASSLKLGQDYEQYF. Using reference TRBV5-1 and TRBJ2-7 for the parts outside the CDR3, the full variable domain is KAGVTQTPRYLIKTRGQQVTLSCSPISGHRSVSWYQQTPGQGLQFLFEYFSETQRNKGNFPGRFSGRQFSNSRSEMNVSTLELGDSALYLCASSLKLGQDYEQYFGPGTRLTVT.

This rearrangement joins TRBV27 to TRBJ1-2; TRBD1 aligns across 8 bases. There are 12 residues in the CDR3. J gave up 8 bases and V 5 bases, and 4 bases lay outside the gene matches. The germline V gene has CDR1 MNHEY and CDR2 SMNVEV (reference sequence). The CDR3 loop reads CASSRTGGGYTF. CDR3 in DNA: TGTGCCAGCAGTCGTACAGGGGGAGGCTACACCTTC.

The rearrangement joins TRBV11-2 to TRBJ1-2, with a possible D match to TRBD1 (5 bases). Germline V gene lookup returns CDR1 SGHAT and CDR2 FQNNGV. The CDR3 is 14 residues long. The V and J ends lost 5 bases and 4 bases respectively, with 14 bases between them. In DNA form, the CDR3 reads TGTGCCAGCAGCCTTTGGGGCCTTGGCTATGGCTACACCTTC. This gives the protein CASSLWGLGYGYTF.